This T cell receptor (beta chain) was identified in a study of cytomegalovirus exposure and HLA in healthy donors. At the level of the study: Earlier, roughly 120 million unique TCR beta sequences were recovered from around 190 million T cells by an analysis. A data release that came early held 80 million to 95 million unique TCRs from HLA-typed donors. Study-wide findings and caveats: Researchers reported that three CMV-associated chains were confirmed in vitro as CMV antigen-specific. Indistinguishable V segments, including TRBV6-2 and TRBV6-3, were excluded.

This clone was seen only a few times. The target antigen is unknown. The CDR3 is 16 residues long. CDR1 and CDR2 from the germline V gene are SGHRS and YFSETQ. J was trimmed by 2 bases and V by 3 bases; bases with no gene match: 10. PCR used 60 Vbeta primers and 13 Jbeta primers. TCRdb's copy holds only in-frame clones and misses some; the assay was immunoSEQ multiplex PCR. The sample shows about 120,000 clones, 80% to 85% of them seen only once. Specimen: PBMCs. The clonotype originates from a man in his thirties or forties in good health and CMV-seronegative. This chain joins TRBV5-1 and TRBJ2-7; TRBD1 agrees at 8 bases. CDR3 sequence (DNA): TGCGCCAGCAGCTCTCACTCCCGGGACAGGACCTACGAGCAGTACTTC. It yields the protein CASSSHSRDRTYEQYF.